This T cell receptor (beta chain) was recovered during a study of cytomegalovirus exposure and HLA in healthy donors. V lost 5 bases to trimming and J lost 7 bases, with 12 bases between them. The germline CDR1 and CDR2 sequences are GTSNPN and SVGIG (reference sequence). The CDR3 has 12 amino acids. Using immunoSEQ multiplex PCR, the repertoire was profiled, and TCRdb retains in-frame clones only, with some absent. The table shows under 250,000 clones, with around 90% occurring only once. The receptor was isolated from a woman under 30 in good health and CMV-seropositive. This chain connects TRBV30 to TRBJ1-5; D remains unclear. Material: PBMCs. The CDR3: CAWGPASQPQHF. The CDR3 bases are TGTGCCTGGGGGCCCGCGAGCCAGCCCCAGCATTTT.